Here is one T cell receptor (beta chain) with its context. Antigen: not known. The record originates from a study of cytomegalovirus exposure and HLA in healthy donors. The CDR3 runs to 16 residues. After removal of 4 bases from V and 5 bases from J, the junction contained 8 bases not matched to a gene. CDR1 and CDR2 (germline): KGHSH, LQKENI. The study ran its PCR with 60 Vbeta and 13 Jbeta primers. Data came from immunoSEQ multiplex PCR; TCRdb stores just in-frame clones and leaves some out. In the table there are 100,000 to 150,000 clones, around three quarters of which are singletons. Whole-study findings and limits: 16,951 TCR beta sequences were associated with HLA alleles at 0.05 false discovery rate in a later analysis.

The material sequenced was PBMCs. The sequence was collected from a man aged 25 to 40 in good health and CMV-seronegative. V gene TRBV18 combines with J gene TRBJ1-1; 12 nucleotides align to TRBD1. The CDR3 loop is CASSLGTGGAGTEAFF. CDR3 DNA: TGTGCCAGCTCACTGGGGACAGGGGGCGCGGGGACTGAAGCTTTCTTT.